This TCR beta chain was found in a study of T cells in Graves' hyperthyroidism and ophthalmopathy. Study details: At initial diagnosis, before any treatment had begun, peripheral blood was obtained.

Regarding the study as a whole: Peripheral blood also featured most of the thyroid clonotypes expanded above 0.001. Model-based prediction identified ophthalmopathy a median approximately 6.2 months prior to its onset.

What was amplified from RNA transcripts were TCR beta CDR3 regions. A set of HTBI primers served as the primers for a first-round RT-PCR of the TCR CDR3. TCRdb reprocessed the multiplex PCR reads via MiXCR and lists one record per CDR3 protein. The sample gives almost 500,000 distinct CDR3 sequences, about 20% of which show up once; around 47% is in the top ten. A remark on this clonotype: What it binds is not known.

Under 3 months was the duration of disease in ophthalmopathy patients, who also had a Clinical Activity Score of at least 3 and a NOSPECS grade of at least 4. Germline CDR1 reads SGHAT; CDR2 reads FQNNGV. V gave up 5 bases and J gave up 5 bases; unmatched junction bases: 10. This CDR3 has 16 amino acids. This sequence joins TRBV11-2 and TRBJ2-1; the match to TRBD2 covers 9 bases. This receptor was taken from a woman between 70 and 85 years old with Graves' ophthalmopathy. The material sequenced was blood. The chain's CDR3 is CASSGGGGGPNNEQFF. CDR3 DNA sequence: TGTGCCAGCAGCGGGGGCGGGGGGGGACCAAACAATGAGCAGTTCTTC.